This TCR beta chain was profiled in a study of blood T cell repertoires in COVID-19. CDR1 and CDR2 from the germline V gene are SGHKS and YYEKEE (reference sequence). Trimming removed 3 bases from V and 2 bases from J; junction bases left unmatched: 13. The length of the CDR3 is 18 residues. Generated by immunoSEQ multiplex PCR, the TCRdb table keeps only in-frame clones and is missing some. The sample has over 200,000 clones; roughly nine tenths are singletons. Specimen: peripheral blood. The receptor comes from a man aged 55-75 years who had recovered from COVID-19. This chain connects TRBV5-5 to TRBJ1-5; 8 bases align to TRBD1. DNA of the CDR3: TGTGCCAGCAGCTGGGGACTACAGGGGGGAACGGGCAATCAGCCCCAGCATTTT. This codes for CASSWGLQGGTGNQPQHF.